This T cell receptor (beta chain) is drawn from a study of human T cells and chemical hapten exposure. Time point denoted: pre-sensitization, week 0. Treatment of the sample: therapeutic diphenylcyclopropenone sensitization with weekly scalp DPC. Germline CDR1 and CDR2: LNHDA and SQIVND (reference sequence). V was cut by 5 bases and J by 4 bases, with 12 bases left in between. The CDR3 runs to 14 residues. This clonotype was detected a few times. TCRdb independently ran MiXCR on the RACE reads; one entry per CDR3 protein. The sample yields 50,000 to 65,000 distinct CDR3 sequences, roughly 6.7% seen once.

The sequence was collected from a woman under 40 with alopecia areata. Some clones in this sample may be carry-over from other donors' samples. The chain combines TRBV19 with TRBJ1-5; D remains ambiguous. The source was whole blood, collected in connection with sensitization to the hapten diphenylcyclopropenone (DPC). The CDR3 region is CASSLSSLNQPQHF. For the CDR3, the DNA is TGTGCCAGTAGTCTCTCCAGCCTAAATCAGCCCCAGCATTTT.